This TCR beta chain was retrieved from a study of sequential checkpoint blockade in melanoma. The overall study: TCRβ was sequenced from DNA of approximately 99 pretreatment tumors.

Sample treatment: randomized to nivolumab then ipilimumab (arm A) or the reverse (arm B). This table comes from immunoSEQ multiplex PCR, and its TCRdb copy is limited to in-frame clones, with some not included. Of some 5,400 clones in the sample, 15% to 20% are singletons; the top ten hold 8.6%. The V and J ends lost 6 bases and 4 bases, in that order; junction bases with no gene match: 4. The CDR3 spans 13 residues. Germline CDR1 and CDR2: KGHSH and LQKENI. The clonotype was recovered from a human donor with melanoma. Here the sequenced sample was tumor tissue (inferred from file names), taken from a patient given nivolumab and ipilimumab in sequence. The chain carries TRBV18 and TRBJ2-7; 9 nucleotides align to TRBD1. The CDR3 DNA follows: TGTGCCAGCTCTCCAGGGACAGGGTACGAGCAGTACTTC. Amino acids: CASSPGTGYEQYF.